The 22 T cell receptor beta chains below all came from one sample that was sequenced in a study of OX40 agonist ivuxolimab in advanced cancers. Profiling relied on immunoSEQ multiplex PCR, and the TCRdb table lists in-frame clones only, not all of them. The sample contains 100,000 to 110,000 clones, 89% of which appear only once. The material sequenced was CD4+ or CD8+ T cells sorted from blood, taken in a trial of the OX40 agonist ivuxolimab. Every receptor here comes from an adult with an advanced solid tumor such as melanoma, head and neck, liver or kidney cancer.

The genes are TRBV5-1 and TRBJ2-3, with TRBD2 matching over 7 bases. V trimming: 5 bases; J trimming: 2 bases; junction bases outside the gene matches: 5. Germline CDR1 SGHRS, CDR2 YFSETQ. CDR3 length: 14 amino acids. CDR3 sequence: CASRVGLLTDTQYF. CDR3 sequence (DNA): TGCGCCAGCAGGGTGGGACTACTCACAGATACGCAGTATTTT.

V and J are TRBV19 and TRBJ2-3; D unclear. The CDR3 spans 11 residues. Trimming left V 3 bases short and J 3 bases short, with 1 base between. Germline CDR1 LNHDA, CDR2 SQIVND (reference sequence). For the CDR3, the DNA is TGTGCCAGTAGTATGACAGATACGCAGTATTTT. The encoded protein is CASSMTDTQYF.

The chain combines TRBV6-5 with TRBJ1-2, with unresolved D. Trimming took 5 bases from V and 0 from J, leaving 4 bases between them. The CDR3 runs to 12 residues. Per germline, CDR1 MNHEY and CDR2 SVGAGI. The DNA of the CDR3 is TGTGCCAGCAGTCCAGCTAACTATGGCTACACCTTC. Its translation: CASSPANYGYTF.

The chain is built from TRBV19 and TRBJ1-5; TRBD1 matches at 8 bases. Germline trimming cut 3 bases from V and 2 bases from J; bases unmatched to any gene: 3. Germline V CDR1 and CDR2: LNHDA, SQIVND (reference sequence). CDR3 length: 15 residues. This CDR3 reads CASSILTGGNQPQHF. In nucleotides, the CDR3 is TGTGCCAGTAGTATCCTGACAGGGGGCAATCAGCCCCAGCATTTT. The full variable domain, in which reference TRBV19 and TRBJ1-5 provide the parts outside the CDR3, is DGGITQSPKYLFRKEGQNVTLSCEQNLNHDAMYWYRQDPGQGLRLIYYSQIVNDFQKGDIAEGYSVSREKKESFPLTVTSAQKNPTAFYLCASSILTGGNQPQHFGDGTRLSIL.

The chain has TRBV5-1 and TRBJ2-5; D gene uncertain. Germline V gives CDR1 SGHRS, CDR2 YFSETQ. The CDR3 is 12 residues long. Trimming left V 0 bases short and J 4 bases short, with 4 bases between. The CDR3 nucleotides read TGCGCCAGCAGCTTGGCCTTAGAGACCCAGTACTTC. Its translation: CASSLALETQYF.

The V and J genes are TRBV5-3 and TRBJ2-7, with a tentative D call TRBD2 (5 bases). TRBV5-3 is flagged as an ORF with uncertain function. The CDR3 totals 16 residues. The V gene lost 0 bases and the J gene lost 2 bases, with 15 bases spanning the gap. In nucleotides, the CDR3 is TGTGCCAGAAGCTTGGGTGTTTCAGACGGGACCTACGAGCAGTACTTC. Protein: CARSLGVSDGTYEQYF.

The chain uses TRBV30 and TRBJ1-5, with D maybe TRBD1 (5 bases). The CDR3 runs to 14 residues. Germline assignment: CDR1 GTSNPN and CDR2 SVGIG (reference sequence). With 0 bases removed from V and 7 bases from J, the gap between germline ends came to 13 bases. The DNA for the CDR3 is TGTGCCTGGAGTGTTAGCCTCTGGGGCCAGCCCCAGCATTTT. Its protein product is CAWSVSLWGQPQHF.

This rearrangement joins TRBV6-5 to TRBJ2-3, with 11 bases that match TRBD1. J was trimmed by 8 bases and V by 2 bases; bases with no gene match: 9. CDR3 length: 16 residues. In germline, CDR1 is MNHEY, CDR2 SVGAGI. CDR3: CASSYGQGARGGTQYF. The DNA for the CDR3 is TGTGCCAGCAGTTACGGACAGGGGGCGCGAGGGGGTACGCAGTATTTT.

In DNA, the CDR3 is TGCGCCAGCAGCTCCGGGACAGGGAAATCCGGGGAGCTGTTTTTT. Amino acids: CASSSGTGKSGELFF. The gene calls are TRBV5-1 and TRBJ2-2; 9 bases are shared with TRBD1. The CDR3 is 15 amino acids. Germline CDR1 SGHRS, CDR2 YFSETQ. J lost 6 bases, V lost 3 bases, and 6 bases had no gene match.

This clone was seen just once. The V gene is TRBV7-3, the J gene TRBJ2-2; 12 positions match TRBD1. The J segment lost 5 bases and the V segment lost 5 bases, leaving 15 bases of the junction unmatched. Per the germline V gene, CDR1 is SGHTA and CDR2 is FQGTGA. The CDR3 totals 19 residues. CDR3 region: CASSPNPGTGGADTGELFF. The CDR3 DNA follows: TGTGCCAGCAGCCCGAACCCCGGGACAGGGGGCGCGGATACCGGGGAGCTGTTTTTT.

V and J are TRBV7-9 and TRBJ1-1; unclear D gene. Trimming removed 5 bases from V and 6 bases from J, with 13 bases in between. Per the germline V gene, CDR1 is SEHNR and CDR2 is FQNEAQ (reference sequence). The CDR3 covers 13 residues. CDR3 protein: CASSPSLGSEAFF. The CDR3 DNA follows: TGTGCCAGCAGCCCTAGTTTAGGCTCTGAAGCTTTCTTT. Full variable domain (outside the CDR3, taken from reference TRBV7-9 and TRBJ1-1): DTGVSQNPRHKITKRGQNVTFRCDPISEHNRLYWYRQTLGQGPEFLTYFQNEAQLEKSRLLSDRFSAERPKGSFSTLEIQRTEQGDSAMYLCASSPSLGSEAFFGQGTRLTVV.

The chain carries TRBV30 and TRBJ1-2, with D possibly TRBD1 on 5 matching bases. Trimming shortened V by 8 bases and J by 8 bases, and 12 bases separated the two germline ends. The germline gives CDR1 GTSNPN, CDR2 SVGIG (reference sequence). The CDR3 has 10 amino acids. CDR3 residues: CAQGVRGYTF. The CDR3 bases are TGTGCCCAAGGGGTGAGGGGCTACACCTTC.

V is TRBV6-1 and J is TRBJ2-7, with 7 bases matching TRBD2. There are 13 residues in the CDR3. With 6 bases clipped from V and 3 bases from J, the junction kept 5 bases outside the gene matches. Germline V gives CDR1 MNHNS, CDR2 SASEGT. The CDR3 loop reads CASSQRGFYEQYF. The CDR3 DNA sequence: TGTGCCAGCAGCCAGCGGGGCTTCTACGAGCAGTACTTC.

This clone was detected ten times or more. The rearrangement links TRBV5-1 to TRBJ1-1; D remains ambiguous. CDR1 is SGHRS, CDR2 YFSETQ, per germline. V was shortened by 5 bases and J by 4 bases, with 15 bases between the two germline ends. This CDR3 region has 14 residues. The CDR3 loop reads CASSLRWGGTEAFF. Written as DNA, the CDR3 is TGCGCCAGCAGTTTGCGGTGGGGAGGCACTGAAGCTTTCTTT.

The chain uses TRBV28 and TRBJ2-4; 7 bases align to TRBD2. The CDR3 sequence is 17 residues long. Germline CDR1 MDHEN, CDR2 SYDVKM. The trim removed 6 bases at V and 2 bases at J, leaving 13 bases unmatched. The CDR3 loop reads CASSPWGGSITKNIQYF. The CDR3 DNA reads TGTGCCAGCAGCCCTTGGGGCGGGAGTATTACCAAAAACATTCAGTACTTC.

The gene calls are TRBV29-1 and TRBJ2-2, with D possibly being TRBD1 (6 bases). Germline V gene data show CDR1 as SQVTM and CDR2 as ANQGSEA. This CDR3 comprises 13 residues. V shed 5 bases and J shed 7 bases, with 14 bases lying between them. CDR3 loop: CSVSWQGYGELFF. CDR3 sequence (DNA): TGCAGCGTTTCTTGGCAGGGGTACGGGGAGCTGTTTTTT.

DNA for the CDR3: TGTGCCTGGCAGGCGGGCAGGGTTAATTCACCCCTCCACTTT. Amino acid sequence: CAWQAGRVNSPLHF. V is TRBV30 and J is TRBJ1-6, with a weak D call TRBD1 (5 bases). Trimming removed 5 bases from V and 6 bases from J, with 14 bases in between. Looked up from germline, CDR1 is GTSNPN and CDR2 is SVGIG (reference sequence). There are 14 residues in the CDR3. Full variable domain (missing parts from reference TRBV30 and TRBJ1-6): SQTIHQWPATLVQPVGSPLSLECTVEGTSNPNLYWYRQAAGRGLQLLFYSVGIGQISSEVPQNLSASRPQDRQFILSSKKLLLSDSGFYLCAWQAGRVNSPLHFGNGTRLTVT.

This clone was counted a few times. The chain combines TRBV4-2 with TRBJ1-6; D uncertain. V shed 5 bases and J shed 8 bases, with 10 bases lying between them. Germline V CDR1 and CDR2: LGHNA, YNFKEQ. The CDR3 totals 13 residues. The CDR3 reads CASSSVEDSPLHF. The CDR3 DNA reads as TGTGCCAGCAGCTCAGTCGAGGATTCACCCCTCCACTTT.

This clone was counted a single time. The rearrangement uses TRBV5-1 and TRBJ2-7, with a weak D call TRBD1 (6 bases). V lost 0 bases, J lost 1 base, and 8 bases lay in between. The germline V gene encodes CDR1 SGHRS and CDR2 YFSETQ. The CDR3 has 14 amino acids. As DNA, the CDR3 is TGCGCCAGCAGCTTGGCAGGGGCTTCCTACGAGCAGTACTTC. Translated, it gives CASSLAGASYEQYF.

V gene TRBV11-2 combines with J gene TRBJ2-5, with 8 nucleotides matching TRBD1. This CDR3 contains 13 residues. V was clipped by 2 bases and J by 4 bases; unmatched bases: 0. CDR1 SGHAT and CDR2 FQNNGV come from the germline V gene. The DNA of the CDR3 is TGTGCCAGCAGCTTACAGGGGGCAGAGACCCAGTACTTC. The encoded protein is CASSLQGAETQYF.

V is TRBV5-1 and J is TRBJ2-2; possible D gene TRBD1, 5 bases. This CDR3 contains 15 residues. Trimming stripped 5 bases from V and 4 bases from J, with 15 bases between. Germline assignment: CDR1 SGHRS and CDR2 YFSETQ. CDR3 nucleotides: TGCGCCAGCAGGGGGCTAGGAACCGGCACCGGGGAGCTGTTTTTT. Amino acid sequence: CASRGLGTGTGELFF. Variable domain in full (rest from reference TRBV5-1 and TRBJ2-2): KAGVTQTPRYLIKTRGQQVTLSCSPISGHRSVSWYQQTPGQGLQFLFEYFSETQRNKGNFPGRFSGRQFSNSRSEMNVSTLELGDSALYLCASRGLGTGTGELFFGEGSRLTVL.

This sequence joins TRBV6-5 and TRBJ1-1; D unclear. The CDR3 loop spans 16 amino acids. The germline gives CDR1 MNHEY, CDR2 SVGAGI. With 0 bases removed from V and 0 bases from J, the gap between germline ends came to 11 bases. As DNA, the CDR3 is TGTGCCAGCAGTTACTCCGGGTTATGGATGAACACTGAAGCTTTCTTT. The encoded protein is CASSYSGLWMNTEAFF.